The 27 T cell receptor beta chains reported below all come from one sample, sequenced in a study of cytomegalovirus exposure and HLA in healthy donors. Use of 60 Vbeta and 13 Jbeta primers characterized the PCR. Using immunoSEQ multiplex PCR, the repertoire was profiled, and TCRdb retains in-frame clones only, with some absent. The sample records roughly 100,000 clones, just under 80% being singletons. The sample taken for sequencing was PBMCs. Every receptor here comes from a woman in her thirties or forties in good health and CMV-seronegative.

In this sample, this clone turned up a few times. This chain connects TRBV27 to TRBJ2-5; 9 bases agree with TRBD2. From germline, CDR1 is MNHEY and CDR2 SMNVEV (reference sequence). The CDR3 covers 16 residues. V shed 0 bases and J 1 base; nucleotides not matched to a gene: 3. The CDR3 coding sequence is TGTGCCAGCAGTTTATCGGGACTAGCACTCCAAGAGACCCAGTACTTC. Residues: CASSLSGLALQETQYF.

The V gene is TRBV27, the J gene TRBJ1-2; 10 bases are shared with TRBD1. Germline V lookup: CDR1 MNHEY, CDR2 SMNVEV (reference sequence). The CDR3 runs 14 residues. With V trimmed by 9 bases and J by 2 bases, 6 bases remained unmatched. CDR3 in amino acids: CASSTTGGNYGYTF. In nucleotides, the CDR3 is TGTGCCAGTTCGACGACAGGGGGCAACTATGGCTACACCTTC.

This chain links TRBV5-4 with TRBJ1-2; D uncertain. V was clipped by 2 bases and J by 0 bases, with 5 bases between them. The CDR3 is 13 residues long. Germline V gives CDR1 SGHNT, CDR2 YYREEE (reference sequence). The CDR3 loop is CASSFSANYGYTF. In DNA form, the CDR3 reads TGTGCCAGCAGCTTTTCCGCTAACTATGGCTACACCTTC.

The chain carries TRBV7-9 and TRBJ2-7; 7 bases agree with TRBD1. V lost 5 bases, J lost 0 bases, and 4 bases stayed unmatched. This CDR3 is 14 amino acids long. The germline gives CDR1 SEHNR, CDR2 FQNEAQ (reference sequence). The CDR3 coding sequence is TGTGCCAGCAGCCTACAGGGGACCTCCTACGAGCAGTACTTC. It is translated as CASSLQGTSYEQYF.

The chain is built from TRBV5-6 and TRBJ2-1; TRBD2 might be the D (6 bases). The CDR3 extends over 12 amino acids. Germline CDR1 reads SGHDT; CDR2 reads YYEEEE. V lost 1 base, J lost 14 bases, and 13 bases lay in between. The CDR3 DNA is TGTGCCAGCAGCTTGCCGGCGGGAAATGAGTTCTTC. It codes for CASSLPAGNEFF. The full variable domain, completed using reference TRBV5-6 and TRBJ2-1, is DAGVTQSPTHLIKTRGQQVTLRCSPKSGHDTVSWYQQALGQGPQFIFQYYEEEERQRGNFPDRFSGHQFPNYSSELNVNALLLGDSALYLCASSLPAGNEFFGPGTRLTVL.

The chain recombines TRBV2 with TRBJ1-3, with D unclear. The germline V gene has CDR1 SNHLY and CDR2 FYNNEI. The V end was cut by 3 bases, the J end by 2 bases, with 8 bases between. The CDR3 has 14 residues. In DNA, the CDR3 is TGTGCCAGCAGTGATTCGAGTCCTGGAAACACCATATATTTT. It yields the protein CASSDSSPGNTIYF.

The J gene is TRBJ2-5, the V gene TRBV14, with D maybe TRBD1 (6 bases). Germline V gives CDR1 SGHDN, CDR2 FVKESK. There are 14 residues in the CDR3. The V end lost 4 bases, the J end lost 5 bases, and 14 bases lay between the germline ends. Written as DNA, the CDR3 is TGTGCCAGCAGCCTTCTACAGGGTTTGGAGACCCAGTACTTC. Protein product: CASSLLQGLETQYF.

V gene TRBV5-6 combines with J gene TRBJ1-3; D is unclear. In germline, CDR1 is SGHDT, CDR2 YYEEEE. Trimming shortened V by 4 bases and J by 0 bases, and 14 bases separated the two germline ends. This CDR3 has 16 amino acids. CDR3 nucleotides: TGTGCCAGCAGCGGGCCCCGCGGGTTCTCTGGAAACACCATATATTTT. Its translation: CASSGPRGFSGNTIYF.

Only a few counts were recorded for this clone. The rearrangement joins TRBV9 to TRBJ2-1; a possible D gene is TRBD1 (5 bases). The CDR3 runs 13 residues. V gave up 4 bases and J gave up 4 bases, with 9 bases separating them. Germline V gene data show CDR1 as SGDLS and CDR2 as YYNGEE. DNA for the CDR3: TGTGCCAGCAGCAGGACACCGTACAATGAGCAGTTCTTC. Its translation: CASSRTPYNEQFF.

This chain connects TRBV5-1 to TRBJ2-1; 9 nucleotides line up with TRBD1. Looked up from germline, CDR1 is SGHRS and CDR2 is YFSETQ. The CDR3 is 15 amino acids. The J segment lost 5 bases and the V segment lost 8 bases, leaving 11 bases of the junction unmatched. The CDR3 spells CASKLDRGMNNEQFF. The CDR3 DNA is TGCGCCAGTAAACTGGACAGGGGCATGAACAATGAGCAGTTCTTC.

This clone occurred a few times. The chain recombines TRBV5-1 with TRBJ1-6; D might be TRBD1 (5 bases). Trimming stripped 4 bases from V and 3 bases from J, with 11 bases between. Germline CDR1 is SGHRS and CDR2 is YFSETQ. This CDR3 contains 15 residues. The CDR3 here is CASSVQGIYNSPLHF. The CDR3 DNA sequence: TGCGCCAGCAGCGTGCAGGGTATCTATAATTCACCCCTCCACTTT.

The rearrangement links TRBV11-3 to TRBJ1-5; D is possibly TRBD1 (5 bases). In germline, CDR1 is SGHNT, CDR2 YENEEA. V shed 1 base and J shed 5 bases, with 15 bases lying between them. The CDR3 has 16 amino acids. The CDR3 region has the DNA TGTGCCAGCAGCTTAGTGACAGATCCAGTTTATCAGCCCCAGCATTTT. Protein product: CASSLVTDPVYQPQHF.

This CDR3 reads CASSLSGGTSGFEQYF. The CDR3 DNA follows: TGTGCCAGCAGCTTATCAGGTGGGACTAGCGGGTTCGAGCAGTACTTC. The rearrangement joins TRBV7-9 to TRBJ2-7; the match to TRBD2 covers 12 bases. This CDR3 region has 16 residues. CDR1 and CDR2 (germline): SEHNR, FQNEAQ (reference sequence). The junction had 8 bases not matched to a gene; V was cut back by 2 bases and J by 6 bases.

The V call is TRBV27, the J call TRBJ1-2; TRBD1 aligns across 10 bases. The ends lost 5 bases at V and 8 bases at J; junction bases unmatched: 8. The CDR3 length is 14 residues. CDR1 and CDR2 from the germline V gene are MNHEY and SMNVEV (reference sequence). CDR3 coding DNA: TGTGCCAGCAGTCTAACCGGGACAGGGGCCGGCTACACCTTC. Its translation is CASSLTGTGAGYTF.

The CDR3 coding sequence is TGTGCCAGCAGCTTATTGGGGCAGAACACTGAAGCTTTCTTT. This encodes CASSLLGQNTEAFF. This chain connects TRBV7-9 to TRBJ1-1; a weak D match, TRBD1 (5 bases). The V end was cut by 2 bases, the J end by 1 base, with 8 bases between. This CDR3 has 14 amino acids. Per the germline V gene, CDR1 is SEHNR and CDR2 is FQNEAQ (reference sequence).

V is TRBV6-1 and J is TRBJ1-1, with TRBD1 matching 7 bases. Germline values: CDR1 MNHNS, CDR2 SASEGT. This CDR3 has 16 residues. With 4 bases clipped from V and 1 base from J, the junction kept 9 bases outside the gene matches. CDR3 protein: CASSGMTGWGNTEAFF. In nucleotides, the CDR3 is TGTGCCAGCAGTGGAATGACAGGGTGGGGGAACACTGAAGCTTTCTTT.

The chain joins TRBV28 to TRBJ2-7; no definite D call. The CDR3 has 13 amino acids. Per the germline V gene, CDR1 is MDHEN and CDR2 is SYDVKM. V was pared by 1 base and J by 2 bases, with 6 bases between. The CDR3: CASSLSNPYEQYF. As DNA, the CDR3 is TGTGCCAGCAGTTTATCTAATCCCTACGAGCAGTACTTC.

CDR3 nucleotide sequence: TGTGCCAGCAGCCCCATACAGGGAGGGGTCACAGATACGCAGTATTTT. Encoded protein: CASSPIQGGVTDTQYF. This rearrangement joins TRBV7-6 to TRBJ2-3; D may be TRBD2 (7 bases). Trimming cost V 5 bases and J 2 bases, with 17 bases left between them. The CDR3 covers 16 residues. Germline V gene sequence: CDR1 SGHVS, CDR2 FNYEAQ.

The chain employs TRBV21-1 and TRBJ2-2; the table's D call of TRBD1 was not tested on the DNA. TRBV21-1 is reported as a pseudogene. This CDR3 contains 17 residues. In DNA form, the CDR3 reads TGTGCCAGCAGCAAAGGGCCTCGGACAGGGCGCACCGGGGAGCTGTTTTTT. Protein: CASSKGPRTGRTGELFF.

V gene TRBV6-6 combines with J gene TRBJ1-2; D might be TRBD1 (5 bases). Trimming took 4 bases from V and 6 from J, leaving 12 bases between them. Per germline, CDR1 MNHNY and CDR2 SVGAGI (reference sequence). This CDR3 comprises 13 residues. The CDR3 bases are TGTGCCAGCAGTTCCGGCAGGGTGGATGGCTACACCTTC. Protein sequence: CASSSGRVDGYTF.

By sample share, this clone is large. The chain's CDR3 is CASSSPGASMNTEAFF. CDR3 bases: TGTGCCAGCAGCTCCCCAGGGGCCTCCATGAACACTGAAGCTTTCTTT. This rearrangement joins TRBV5-6 to TRBJ1-1; possibly TRBD1 for D (6 bases). The CDR3 has 16 amino acids. Trimming cost V 3 bases and J 0 bases, with 15 bases left between them. Germline lookup yields CDR1 SGHDT and CDR2 YYEEEE.

V usage is TRBV27 and J usage is TRBJ2-2, with TRBD2 matching over 10 bases. V lost 6 bases to trimming and J lost 6 bases; unmatched junction nucleotides: 4. The CDR3 totals 14 residues. Germline V gene lookup returns CDR1 MNHEY and CDR2 SMNVEV (reference sequence). In nucleotides, the CDR3 is TGTGCCAGCAGGATAGCGGGAGGCCCCGGGGAGCTGTTTTTT. Translated: CASRIAGGPGELFF.

The chain recombines TRBV9 with TRBJ2-1; a possible D gene is TRBD1 (5 bases). CDR1 is SGDLS and CDR2 is YYNGEE in the germline V gene. The length of the CDR3 is 13 residues. Trimming stripped 0 bases from V and 7 bases from J, with 8 bases between. CDR3 sequence: CASSVEGVNEQFF. In nucleotides, the CDR3 is TGTGCCAGCAGCGTAGAAGGGGTGAATGAGCAGTTCTTC.

This chain uses TRBV30 with TRBJ1-2; D not certain. Germline assignment: CDR1 GTSNPN and CDR2 SVGIG (reference sequence). The CDR3 runs 14 residues. The ends were cut back, 0 bases at V and 5 bases at J, with 13 bases in the middle. The CDR3: CAWSVSGVRYGYTF. CDR3 nucleotide sequence: TGTGCCTGGAGTGTATCCGGGGTTAGGTATGGCTACACCTTC. Full variable domain (outside the CDR3, taken from reference TRBV30 and TRBJ1-2): SQTIHQWPATLVQPVGSPLSLECTVEGTSNPNLYWYRQAAGRGLQLLFYSVGIGQISSEVPQNLSASRPQDRQFILSSKKLLLSDSGFYLCAWSVSGVRYGYTFGSGTRLTVV.

V and J are TRBV10-3 and TRBJ2-1; 13 nucleotides line up with TRBD2. CDR3 length equals 16 residues. CDR1 and CDR2 from the germline V gene are ENHRY and SYGVKD. With 7 bases clipped from V and 0 bases from J, the junction kept 3 bases outside the gene matches. CDR3 protein: CAIMGTSGTSYNEQFF. CDR3 nucleotides: TGTGCCATCATGGGGACTAGCGGGACCTCCTACAATGAGCAGTTCTTC.

J is TRBJ2-2 and V is TRBV5-1, with a tentative D call TRBD1 (6 bases). Between the trimmed V and J ends, which lost 4 bases and 0 bases, there was a span of 10 bases. This CDR3 region has 15 residues. Germline V gives CDR1 SGHRS, CDR2 YFSETQ. The CDR3 sequence: CASSRTAANTGELFF. CDR3 nucleotide sequence: TGCGCCAGCAGCCGGACAGCCGCGAACACCGGGGAGCTGTTTTTT.

The chain links TRBV11-2 to TRBJ2-1, with 11 bases matching TRBD2. Unmatched junction bases numbered 5, after V lost 2 bases and J lost 8 bases. This CDR3 has 15 amino acids. CDR1 and CDR2 (germline): SGHAT, FQNNGV. Here the CDR3 DNA reads TGTGCCAGCAGCTTAACTAGCGGGAGTTTCGATGAGCAGTTCTTC. Protein: CASSLTSGSFDEQFF.